One sample yielded the 6 T cell receptor beta chains listed below, sequenced in a study of cytomegalovirus exposure and HLA in healthy donors. Only in-frame clones appear in the TCRdb table, and some are missing; sequencing was by immunoSEQ multiplex PCR. This sample has 100,000 to 150,000 clones, with 86% found just once. Specimen: PBMCs. All receptors come from a man aged 18 to 29 in good health and CMV-seronegative.

The chain carries TRBV19 and TRBJ2-7, with 9 nucleotides matching TRBD1. Germline CDR1 reads LNHDA; CDR2 reads SQIVND (reference sequence). V lost 4 bases to trimming and J lost 5 bases; unmatched junction nucleotides: 9. The CDR3 totals 15 residues. The CDR3 DNA follows: TGTGCCAGTAGTACCACCGGGACAGGGCCCCACGAGCAGTACTTC. Translating gives CASSTTGTGPHEQYF.

V usage is TRBV6-5 and J usage is TRBJ1-2; the D is unclear. This CDR3 contains 15 residues. CDR1 is MNHEY and CDR2 is SVGAGI in the germline V gene. Trimming left V 7 bases short and J 2 bases short, with 17 bases between. The CDR3 loop reads CASKAAAASNYGYTF. CDR3 nucleotides: TGTGCCAGCAAGGCGGCAGCAGCGAGCAACTATGGCTACACCTTC.

The V and J genes are TRBV27 and TRBJ2-7; 10 nucleotides agree with TRBD2. The CDR3 loop spans 15 amino acids. The ends lost 3 bases at V and 3 bases at J; junction bases unmatched: 5. Germline V gene sequence: CDR1 MNHEY, CDR2 SMNVEV (reference sequence). The CDR3 here is CASSLELAGHYEQYF. DNA for the CDR3: TGTGCCAGCAGTTTGGAACTAGCGGGACACTACGAGCAGTACTTC.

The chain couples TRBV5-6 to TRBJ2-1, with D maybe TRBD2 (6 bases). Germline CDR1 is SGHDT and CDR2 is YYEEEE. There are 17 residues in the CDR3. Trimming cost V 0 bases and J 0 bases, with 13 bases left between them. DNA for the CDR3: TGTGCCAGCAGCTTGGAAAACCGGGACTTCTCCTACAATGAGCAGTTCTTC. Protein product: CASSLENRDFSYNEQFF.

A remark on this clone: A junction end diverges from the germline sequence, so it may reflect a read error. The rearrangement links TRBV5-1 to TRBJ2-5; D possibly corresponds to TRBD2 (5 bases). This CDR3 contains 14 residues. Germline lookup yields CDR1 SGHRS and CDR2 YFSETQ. The CDR3 sequence is CASSLAGYQETQYF. CDR3 DNA sequence: TGCGCCAGCAGTTTGGCGGGTTACCAAGAGACCCAGTACTTC.

The chain joins TRBV5-6 to TRBJ2-6; a weak D match, TRBD1 (6 bases). The CDR3 has 15 amino acids. Between the trimmed V and J ends, which lost 2 bases and 2 bases, there was a span of 8 bases. The germline CDR1 and CDR2 sequences are SGHDT and YYEEEE. CDR3 residues: CASSLQGAGANVLTF. The CDR3 DNA reads TGTGCCAGCAGCTTACAGGGTGCTGGGGCCAACGTCCTGACTTTC.